This T cell receptor beta chain was found in a study of cytomegalovirus exposure and HLA in healthy donors. Overall study context: An early release of data contained about 85 million unique TCRs, which came from HLA-typed donors.

The V end was cut by 0 bases, the J end by 5 bases, with 8 bases between. The CDR3 consists of 13 residues. Germline CDR1 is SGHDT and CDR2 is YYEEEE. As for the donors, each was a healthy bone marrow donor. PCR primers comprised 60 Vbeta and 13 Jbeta primers. Here immunoSEQ multiplex PCR was the method, and the copy in TCRdb shows in-frame clones only, minus some. The listing records some 140,000 clones. Of note for this clone: What it binds is unknown.

Study results and caveats: Segments of the TCR beta V type were, in most cases, productive about 87% or about 30% of the time in an earlier analysis. One cluster of highly shared sequence variants probably arose as a sequencing artifact.

The TCR originated in a woman aged 55-69 years in good health and CMV-seronegative. The chain recombines TRBV5-6 with TRBJ1-1; D remains unclear. Sequencing was carried out using PBMCs. Here the CDR3 reads CASSLAGSTEAFF. The CDR3 bases are TGTGCCAGCAGCTTGGCCGGGTCTACTGAAGCTTTCTTT.